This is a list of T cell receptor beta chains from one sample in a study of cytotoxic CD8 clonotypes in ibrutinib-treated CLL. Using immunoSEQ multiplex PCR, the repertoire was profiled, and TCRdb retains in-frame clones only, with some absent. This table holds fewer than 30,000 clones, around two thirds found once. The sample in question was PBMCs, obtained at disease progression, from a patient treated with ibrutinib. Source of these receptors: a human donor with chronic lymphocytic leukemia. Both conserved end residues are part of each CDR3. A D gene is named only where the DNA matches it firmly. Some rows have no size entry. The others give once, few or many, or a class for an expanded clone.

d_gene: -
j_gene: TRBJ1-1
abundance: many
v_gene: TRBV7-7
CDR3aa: CASSSAQGYTEAFF
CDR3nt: TGTGCCAGCAGCTCCGCGCAGGGGTACACTGAAGCTTTCTTT

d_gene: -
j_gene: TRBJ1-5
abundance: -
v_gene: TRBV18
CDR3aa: CASSPGGGSNQPQHF
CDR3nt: TGTGCCAGCTCACCAGGGGGTGGGAGCAATCAGCCCCAGCATTTT

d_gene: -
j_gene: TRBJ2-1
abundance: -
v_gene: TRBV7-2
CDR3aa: CASSFSSYNEQFF
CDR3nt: TGTGCCAGCAGCTTCAGCTCCTACAATGAGCAGTTCTTC

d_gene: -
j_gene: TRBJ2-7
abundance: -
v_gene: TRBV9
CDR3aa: CASSDADRPYEQYF
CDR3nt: TGTGCCAGCAGCGACGCGGACCGACCCTACGAGCAGTACTTC

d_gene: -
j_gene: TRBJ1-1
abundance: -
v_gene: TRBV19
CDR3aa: CASIRGSTEAFF
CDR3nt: TGTGCCAGTATCCGGGGAAGCACTGAAGCTTTCTTT

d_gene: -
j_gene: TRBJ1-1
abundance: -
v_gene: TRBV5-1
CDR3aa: CASRVGTNTEAFF
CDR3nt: TGCGCCAGCCGCGTCGGTACGAACACTGAAGCTTTCTTT

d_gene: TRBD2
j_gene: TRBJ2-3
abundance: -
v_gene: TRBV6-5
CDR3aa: CASSSLAGGADTQYF
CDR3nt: TGTGCCAGCAGCTCACTAGCGGGGGGCGCAGATACGCAGTATTTT

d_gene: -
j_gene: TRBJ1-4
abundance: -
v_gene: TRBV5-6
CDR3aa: CASSLKGFNEKLFF
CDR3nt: TGTGCCAGCAGCCTAAAGGGGTTTAATGAAAAACTGTTTTTT

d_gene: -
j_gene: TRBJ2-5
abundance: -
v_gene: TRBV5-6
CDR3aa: CASSAFRDSPQYF
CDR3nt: TGTGCCAGCAGCGCCTTCAGGGATTCTCCCCAGTACTTC

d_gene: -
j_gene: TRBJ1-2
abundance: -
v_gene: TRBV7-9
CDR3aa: CASSLTGLRSDYGYTF
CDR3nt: TGTGCCAGCAGCTTAACAGGTCTACGGTCAGATTATGGCTACACCTTC

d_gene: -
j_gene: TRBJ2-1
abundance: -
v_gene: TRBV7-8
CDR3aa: CASSLVARGQFF
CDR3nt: TGTGCCAGCAGCTTAGTGGCAAGGGGGCAGTTCTTC

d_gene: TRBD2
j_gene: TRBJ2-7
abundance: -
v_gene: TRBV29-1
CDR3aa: CSVEDSSGGYYEQYF
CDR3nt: TGCAGCGTTGAAGATTCTAGCGGGGGGTACTACGAGCAGTACTTC

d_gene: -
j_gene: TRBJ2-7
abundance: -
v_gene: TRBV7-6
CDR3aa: CASSLAPNEDSQYF
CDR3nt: TGTGCCAGCAGCTTAGCCCCAAATGAGGACTCTCAGTACTTC

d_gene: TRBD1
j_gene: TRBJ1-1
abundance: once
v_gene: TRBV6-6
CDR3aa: CASSYSDRGGGTEAFF
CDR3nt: TGTGCCAGCAGTTACTCGGACAGGGGAGGGGGCACTGAAGCTTTCTTT

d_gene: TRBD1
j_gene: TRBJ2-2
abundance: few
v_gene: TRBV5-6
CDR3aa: CASSYLRTGGGELFF
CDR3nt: TGTGCCAGCAGTTACCTGAGGACAGGGGGCGGGGAGCTGTTTTTT